This T cell receptor beta chain was sequenced during a study of beta chain features in type 1 diabetes. Study-level points and caveats: When Type 1 diabetes patients were examined, their TCRB CDR3s proved moderately but significantly shorter in all four CD4+ subsets.

The V gene end was trimmed by 4 bases and the J gene end by 2 bases; junction bases not matched to a gene: 2. The CDR3 contains 14 residues. The germline CDR1 and CDR2 sequences are SGHTA and FQGTGA. This clone came up a few times. Its antigen is currently unknown. As every portion of the isolated RNA was reverse transcribed, the sequencing read expressed TCRB transcripts. Profiled with immunoSEQ multiplex PCR; TCRdb holds only in-frame clones, not every one. The sample shows some 700,000 clones, over 10% of them seen only once. The V gene is TRBV7-3, the J gene TRBJ2-7; TRBD1 matches 10 bases. The receptor was derived from a man between 18 and 29 years old with type 1 diabetes. Sequencing was carried out using naive CD4+ T cells from blood. The CDR3 here is CASSSTGGPYEQYF. CDR3 sequence (DNA): TGTGCCAGCAGCTCGACAGGGGGCCCCTACGAGCAGTACTTC.